The 7 T cell receptor beta chains reported below all come from one sample, sequenced in a study of T cell responses to AZD1222 COVID-19 vaccine. Measured with immunoSEQ multiplex PCR; TCRdb has only the in-frame clones, and not every one. The sample lists over 110,000 clones, 85% to 95% seen once, with approximately 3% in the top ten. Sample: peripheral blood, taken on day 0 of AZD1222 vaccination. These receptors all stem from an adult in good health.

The gene calls are TRBV5-4 and TRBJ1-4; TRBD1 agrees at 7 bases. This CDR3 has 14 amino acids. The germline V gene encodes CDR1 SGHNT and CDR2 YYREEE (reference sequence). The J segment lost 8 bases and the V segment lost 4 bases, leaving 8 bases of the junction unmatched. The CDR3 protein is CASSQPGGGEKLFF. CDR3 DNA: TGTGCCAGCAGCCAACCAGGGGGAGGAGAAAAACTGTTTTTT.

The chain has TRBV4-2 and TRBJ2-3; D possibly corresponds to TRBD2 (7 bases). From germline, CDR1 is LGHNA and CDR2 YNFKEQ. V lost 3 bases and J lost 0, with 16 bases in between. The CDR3 consists of 17 residues. The CDR3 sequence is CASSQSGGPFSTDTQYF. The CDR3 bases are TGTGCCAGCAGCCAGTCGGGGGGCCCCTTTAGCACAGATACGCAGTATTTT.

This clone appeared once. This chain joins TRBV3-1 (or the pseudogene TRBV3-2) and TRBJ1-4, with D possibly matching TRBD1 (6 bases). In germline, CDR1 is LGHDT, CDR2 YNNKEL (reference sequence). Trimming left V 4 bases short and J 8 bases short, with 14 bases between. The CDR3 spans 14 residues. CDR3 in DNA: TGTGCCAGCAGCCTTACAGGGTTTAAAGAAAAACTGTTTTTT. Translated: CASSLTGFKEKLFF.

On this clone itself: Other DNA sequences in the sample encode the same CDR3. V usage is TRBV5-4 and J usage is TRBJ2-7; D remains unclear. Between the trimmed V and J ends, which lost 3 bases and 2 bases, there was a span of 6 bases. Germline loops: CDR1 SGHNT, CDR2 YYREEE (reference sequence). The CDR3 has 12 residues. The chain's CDR3 is CASSSSPYEQYF. CDR3 coding DNA: TGTGCCAGCAGCTCCTCACCCTACGAGCAGTACTTC.

This chain links TRBV28 with TRBJ1-4, with 7 positions matching TRBD1. Germline CDR1 reads MDHEN; CDR2 reads SYDVKM. The V segment lost 3 bases and the J segment 2 bases; nucleotides outside the gene matches: 3. CDR3 length equals 15 residues. The CDR3 DNA reads as TGTGCCAGCAGTTTCCGGACAGGTACTAATGAAAAACTGTTTTTT. Its translation: CASSFRTGTNEKLFF.

A single count supports this clone. The V call is TRBV6-5, the J call TRBJ2-1; D ambiguous. This CDR3 has 15 residues. Germline CDR1 MNHEY, CDR2 SVGAGI. Trimming removed 7 bases from V and 0 bases from J, with 13 bases in between. CDR3 sequence reads: CASTLSFSSYNEQFF. The CDR3 nucleotides read TGTGCCAGCACCCTATCGTTTAGCTCCTACAATGAGCAGTTCTTC.

This clone was picked up one time. The rearrangement links TRBV11-3 to TRBJ2-3; the match to TRBD2 covers 8 bases. The CDR3 runs 15 residues. Germline CDR1 is SGHNT and CDR2 is YENEEA. Trimming at V came to 1 base and at J to 6 bases, leaving 6 bases not matched to a gene. The CDR3 region is CASSLGPGGPDTQYF. CDR3 sequence (DNA): TGTGCCAGCAGCTTAGGTCCGGGAGGGCCGGATACGCAGTATTTT.